This record covers a single TCR beta chain. Its antigen remains unidentified. There are 18 residues in the CDR3. Germline V gives CDR1 MNHNS, CDR2 SASEGT. Trimming left V 0 bases short and J 4 bases short, with 21 bases between. This sample is drawn from a study of cytomegalovirus exposure and HLA in healthy donors. Study findings and constraints: The study dropped some indistinguishable V segments, TRBV6-2 and TRBV6-3 among them.

Use of 60 Vbeta and 13 Jbeta primers characterized the PCR. Libraries were prepared by immunoSEQ multiplex PCR; TCRdb keeps only in-frame clonotypes and omits some of them. The sample carries approximately 140,000 clones, about 84% recorded once. This rearrangement joins TRBV6-1 to TRBJ1-2; D possibly corresponds to TRBD1 (5 bases). The clonotype comes from a woman aged 40 to 50 in good health and CMV-seropositive. Material for sequencing was PBMCs. CDR3: CASSEATVRVQSLYGYTF. In DNA form, the CDR3 reads TGTGCCAGCAGTGAAGCGACCGTCAGGGTCCAGTCTCTCTATGGCTACACCTTC.